The rows below give T cell receptor beta chains drawn from one sample of a study of T cells in Graves' hyperthyroidism and ophthalmopathy. MiXCR, applied by TCRdb to the multiplex PCR reads, yields one record per CDR3 protein. The table has a few hundred thousand distinct CDR3 sequences, under 60% seen once. The specimen was peripheral blood or thyroid tissue (not recorded which). The source is a woman under 30 with Graves' hyperthyroidism. The CDR3 runs from the conserved cysteine through the conserved F or W. The D gene is left open where the match is weak. Expanded clones get a size class; other rows say once, few or many, or leave the size out.

J gene: TRBJ1-5; clone size: NA; V gene: TRBV7-9; D gene: TRBD1; CDR3 protein: CASSPRTGGEFWNQPQHF; CDR3 DNA: TGTGCCAGCAGCCCCAGGACAGGGGGCGAATTTTGGAATCAGCCCCAGCATTTT
J gene: TRBJ2-6; clone size: few; V gene: TRBV7-2; D gene: NA; CDR3 protein: CASSPLGGSGANVLTF; CDR3 DNA: TGTGCCAGCAGCCCCTTGGGGGGCTCCGGGGCCAACGTCCTGACTTTC
J gene: TRBJ2-7; clone size: NA; V gene: TRBV15; D gene: NA; CDR3 protein: CATSRRQGAYEQYF; CDR3 DNA: TGTGCCACCAGCAGACGGCAGGGTGCCTACGAGCAGTACTTC
J gene: TRBJ1-6; clone size: few; V gene: TRBV12-3/TRBV12-4; D gene: NA; CDR3 protein: CASSLAPGGRSPLHF; CDR3 DNA: TGTGCCAGCAGTTTAGCGCCTGGGGGGCGCTCACCCCTCCACTTT
J gene: TRBJ2-7; clone size: many; V gene: TRBV5-1; D gene: NA; CDR3 protein: CASSPPLTGTYEQYF; CDR3 DNA: TGCGCCAGCAGCCCGCCATTGACAGGAACCTACGAGCAGTACTTC
J gene: TRBJ1-2; clone size: many; V gene: TRBV10-3; D gene: TRBD1; CDR3 protein: CAISEQGAALYGYTF; CDR3 DNA: TGTGCCATCAGTGAGCAGGGGGCTGCACTATATGGCTACACCTTC
J gene: TRBJ1-1; clone size: few; V gene: TRBV12-3/TRBV12-4; D gene: NA; CDR3 protein: CASSRSFPRAFF; CDR3 DNA: TGTGCCAGCAGCCGATCGTTCCCACGGGCTTTCTTT
J gene: TRBJ1-1; clone size: NA; V gene: TRBV7-9; D gene: TRBD1; CDR3 protein: CASSPTGTGDLRGTEAFF; CDR3 DNA: TGTGCCAGCAGCCCAACCGGGACAGGGGACCTGAGGGGAACTGAAGCTTTCTTT
J gene: TRBJ1-6; clone size: NA; V gene: TRBV2; D gene: TRBD1; CDR3 protein: CASSLRQGGSPLHF; CDR3 DNA: TGTGCCAGCAGTTTGCGACAGGGTGGATCACCCCTCCACTTT
J gene: TRBJ2-5; clone size: many; V gene: TRBV7-2; D gene: NA; CDR3 protein: CASSSGGTPANF; CDR3 DNA: TGTGCCAGCAGCTCAGGTGGGACGCCGGCCAACTTC
J gene: TRBJ1-6; clone size: NA; V gene: TRBV10-3; D gene: TRBD1; CDR3 protein: CAINHDRESNDQPLHF; CDR3 DNA: TGTGCCATCAATCACGACAGGGAGTCAAACGATCAGCCCCTCCACTTT
J gene: TRBJ2-7; clone size: NA; V gene: TRBV7-9; D gene: NA; CDR3 protein: CASSLKGQFNEQYF; CDR3 DNA: TGTGCCAGCAGCTTAAAAGGACAGTTCAATGAGCAGTACTTC
J gene: TRBJ2-5; clone size: few; V gene: TRBV7-3; D gene: TRBD1; CDR3 protein: CASSFRDSRRETQYF; CDR3 DNA: TGTGCCAGCAGCTTCCGGGACAGCCGGAGGGAGACCCAGTACTTC
J gene: TRBJ1-6; clone size: many; V gene: TRBV7-3; D gene: TRBD1; CDR3 protein: CASSTGTANSPLHF; CDR3 DNA: TGTGCCAGCAGCACCGGGACAGCTAATTCACCCCTCCACTTT
J gene: TRBJ1-2; clone size: NA; V gene: TRBV5-1; D gene: TRBD1; CDR3 protein: CASSRTGGAYGYTF; CDR3 DNA: TGCGCCAGCAGCAGGACAGGGGGCGCATATGGCTACACCTTC
J gene: TRBJ1-1; clone size: many; V gene: TRBV7-2; D gene: NA; CDR3 protein: CASSFLLGMNTEAFF; CDR3 DNA: TGTGCCAGCAGCTTCCTCTTGGGGATGAACACTGAAGCTTTCTTT
J gene: TRBJ2-6; clone size: NA; V gene: TRBV13; D gene: NA; CDR3 protein: CASSFGGVGANGLAF; CDR3 DNA: TGTGCCAGCAGCTTCGGTGGGGTTGGGGCCAACGGCCTGGCTTTC
J gene: TRBJ1-2; clone size: NA; V gene: TRBV20-1; D gene: NA; CDR3 protein: CSAPPGQANYGYTF; CDR3 DNA: TGCAGTGCCCCCCCCGGCCAAGCTAACTATGGCTACACCTTC
J gene: TRBJ1-2; clone size: few; V gene: TRBV5-1; D gene: TRBD1; CDR3 protein: CASSQTIGQEGYTF; CDR3 DNA: TGCGCCAGCAGCCAAACCATCGGACAGGAGGGCTACACCTTC
J gene: TRBJ2-7; clone size: NA; V gene: TRBV29-1; D gene: TRBD1; CDR3 protein: CSVEGDRADEQYF; CDR3 DNA: TGCAGCGTTGAAGGGGACAGGGCGGACGAGCAGTACTTC
J gene: TRBJ1-1; clone size: many; V gene: TRBV5-1; D gene: NA; CDR3 protein: CASSLDHWNTEAFF; CDR3 DNA: TGCGCCAGCAGCTTAGATCACTGGAACACTGAAGCTTTCTTT
J gene: TRBJ1-4; clone size: NA; V gene: TRBV20-1; D gene: TRBD1; CDR3 protein: CSAPDRGKNEKLFF; CDR3 DNA: TGCAGTGCTCCTGACAGGGGAAAGAATGAAAAACTGTTTTTT
J gene: TRBJ2-2; clone size: NA; V gene: TRBV6-2/TRBV6-3; D gene: TRBD1; CDR3 protein: CASSKQPGQGDTGELFF; CDR3 DNA: TGTGCCAGCAGTAAGCAACCGGGACAGGGGGACACCGGGGAGCTGTTTTTT
J gene: TRBJ2-6; clone size: many; V gene: TRBV29-1; D gene: NA; CDR3 protein: CSVESVTSSGANVLTF; CDR3 DNA: TGCAGCGTTGAGTCCGTGACGTCCTCTGGGGCCAACGTCCTGACTTTC